This T cell receptor (beta chain) is drawn from a study of blood T cell repertoires in COVID-19. Study information: The United States, Italy and Spain provided the acute and convalescent COVID-19 samples. Sample material is recorded as cDNA or gDNA derived from T cells, B-cell-depleted T cells, or PBMCs.

This CDR3 has 15 residues. With 0 bases removed from V and 2 bases from J, the gap between germline ends came to 9 bases. Germline CDR1 and CDR2: MRHNA and SNTAGT. Under the authors' procedure: Estimation of nucleated cell counts was performed using reference gene primer amplification. Method: immunoSEQ multiplex PCR; TCRdb's copy keeps in-frame clones and lacks some. Clone size and V and J calls were adopted from that table, with D and trimming inferred from the DNA. The table lists roughly 200,000 clones, roughly four fifths of them singletons, with 7.8% in the top ten. In Seattle, patients joined the study during active infection and were tracked longitudinally.

Material for sequencing was peripheral blood. This receptor was taken from an elderly woman with COVID-19, enrolled during active disease. The rearrangement links TRBV6-4 to TRBJ2-3, with D maybe TRBD1 (5 bases). This CDR3 is CASSDSGQPTDTQYF. CDR3 bases: TGTGCCAGCAGTGACTCGGGGCAGCCCACAGATACGCAGTATTTT.